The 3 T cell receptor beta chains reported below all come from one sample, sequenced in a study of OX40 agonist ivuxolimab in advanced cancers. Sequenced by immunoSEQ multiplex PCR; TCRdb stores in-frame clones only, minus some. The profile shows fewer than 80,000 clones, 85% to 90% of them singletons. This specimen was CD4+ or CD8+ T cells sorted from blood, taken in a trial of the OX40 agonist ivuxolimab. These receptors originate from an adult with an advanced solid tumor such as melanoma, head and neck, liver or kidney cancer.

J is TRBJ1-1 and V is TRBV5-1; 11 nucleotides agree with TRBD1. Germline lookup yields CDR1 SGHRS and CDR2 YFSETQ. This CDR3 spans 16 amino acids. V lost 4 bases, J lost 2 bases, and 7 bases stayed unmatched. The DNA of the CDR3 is TGCGCCAGCAGCCCGGACAGGGGGCTCTTAAACACTGAAGCTTTCTTT. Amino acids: CASSPDRGLLNTEAFF.

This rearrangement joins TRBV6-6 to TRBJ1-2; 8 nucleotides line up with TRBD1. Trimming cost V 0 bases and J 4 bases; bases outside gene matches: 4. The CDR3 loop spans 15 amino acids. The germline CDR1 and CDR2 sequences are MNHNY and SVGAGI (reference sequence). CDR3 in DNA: TGTGCCAGCAGTTACTCACAGGGACAGGCCTATGGCTACACCTTC. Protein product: CASSYSQGQAYGYTF.

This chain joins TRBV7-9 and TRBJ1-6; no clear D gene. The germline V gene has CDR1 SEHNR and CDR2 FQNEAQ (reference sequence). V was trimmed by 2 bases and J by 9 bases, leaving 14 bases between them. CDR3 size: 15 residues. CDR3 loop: CASSLTERSGSPLHF. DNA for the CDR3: TGTGCCAGCAGCTTAACGGAACGGTCGGGTTCACCCCTCCACTTT.